Each of the 29 T cell receptor beta chains below was sequenced from the same sample in a study of blood T cell repertoires in COVID-19 (TCRdb year 2020). The method behind the library was the immunoSEQ multiplex PCR assay. This immuneACCESS table, as held by TCRdb, lists in-frame sequences with V and J called but not all clones. Of the missing ones, under half trace to an unresolved V gene in checked studies; the others have no known cause. For this sample there are a few hundred thousand clones; 75% to 90% appear just once. Roughly 0.99% of the sample goes to the ten largest clones. The material sequenced was PBMCs or T cells enriched from blood (not recorded which). These TCRs come from a man younger than 35 who had recovered from COVID-19.

This clone came up a few times. This chain connects TRBV19 to TRBJ2-1; 9 bases align to TRBD2. The junction had 9 bases not matched to a gene; V was cut back by 5 bases and J by 7 bases. The CDR3 is 15 amino acids. The V gene's germline CDR1 is LNHDA and CDR2 SQIVND (reference sequence). CDR3 sequence: CASSSPGLAGNEQFF. The CDR3 DNA reads TGTGCCAGTAGTTCTCCGGGACTAGCAGGGAATGAGCAGTTCTTC.

The CDR3 DNA is TGCGCCAGCAGCCAGGGGGGTGGTGAGCAGTTCTTC. Protein product: CASSQGGGEQFF. V gene TRBV5-1 combines with J gene TRBJ2-1; D possibly corresponds to TRBD1 (7 bases). Trimming stripped 4 bases from V and 9 bases from J, with 11 bases between. The germline V gene has CDR1 SGHRS and CDR2 YFSETQ. The CDR3 has 12 amino acids.

The chain uses TRBV4-1 and TRBJ1-1; 8 positions match TRBD1. Per the germline V gene, CDR1 is MGHRA and CDR2 is YSYEKL. J lost 1 base, V lost 4 bases, and 23 bases had no gene match. This CDR3 has 21 amino acids. As DNA, the CDR3 is TGCGCCAGCAGCCTTTGGGGGGAAAATTACGTTCCCGGGACAGGGAACACTGAAGCTTTCTTT. Translation gives CASSLWGENYVPGTGNTEAFF.

The chain links TRBV5-5 to TRBJ2-2; 9 nucleotides line up with TRBD1. This CDR3 comprises 16 residues. Trimming cost V 4 bases and J 2 bases; bases outside gene matches: 6. CDR1 is SGHKS, CDR2 YYEKEE, per germline (reference sequence). In DNA, the CDR3 is TGTGCCAGCAGCCCGGGACAGGGCATAAACACCGGGGAGCTGTTTTTT. This encodes CASSPGQGINTGELFF.

The chain combines TRBV28 with TRBJ1-2; possible D gene TRBD1, 5 bases. Germline values: CDR1 MDHEN, CDR2 SYDVKM. This CDR3 region has 13 residues. V lost 3 bases, J lost 8 bases, and 13 bases lay in between. CDR3 in amino acids: CASSLGGRVGYTF. CDR3 coding DNA: TGTGCCAGCAGTTTGGGGGGTAGGGTGGGCTACACCTTC.

This clone appeared once. The V gene is TRBV7-2, the J gene TRBJ2-3, with a tentative D call TRBD2 (5 bases). Deletions cut 5 bases from V and 2 bases from J, with 11 bases between. Germline-derived CDR1 and CDR2 are SGHTA and FQGNSA. The CDR3 covers 14 residues. CDR3 nucleotides: TGTGCCAGCAGCCCGGGGTCCTCCACAGATACGCAGTATTTT. This gives the protein CASSPGSSTDTQYF.

The chain has TRBV7-2 and TRBJ2-7; weak D call: TRBD2 (6 bases). The CDR3 is 16 residues long. V lost 0 bases and J lost 2, with 14 bases in between. Germline V CDR1 and CDR2: SGHTA, FQGNSA. CDR3 in DNA: TGTGCCAGCAGCTTAGCGGTGGCTAGCGTCGCCTACGAGCAGTACTTC. It yields the protein CASSLAVASVAYEQYF.

The chain links TRBV9 to TRBJ2-1, with 8 bases aligning to TRBD2. From germline, CDR1 is SGDLS and CDR2 YYNGEE. V was clipped by 0 bases and J by 9 bases; unmatched bases: 11. The CDR3 has 16 amino acids. The CDR3, as DNA: TGTGCCAGCAGCGTAGTGGGTAGCGGGATTACTTCTGAGCAGTTCTTC. This codes for CASSVVGSGITSEQFF.

The rearrangement uses TRBV25-1 and TRBJ2-5; D uncertain. Germline V CDR1 and CDR2: MGHDK, SYGVNS. Trimming pared 1 base from V and 7 bases from J, leaving 4 bases between. The CDR3 loop spans 11 amino acids. CDR3 residues: CASSEWATQYF. CDR3 nucleotides: TGTGCCAGCAGTGAATGGGCGACCCAGTACTTC.

V and J are TRBV7-9 and TRBJ1-4; 7 bases fit TRBD1. The CDR3 sequence is 13 residues long. Germline CDR1 SEHNR, CDR2 FQNEAQ (reference sequence). J was trimmed by 5 bases and V by 5 bases; bases with no gene match: 2. CDR3 DNA sequence: TGTGCCAGCAGCGCCAGGGGGAATGAAAAACTGTTTTTT. Translating it yields CASSARGNEKLFF.

The V and J genes are TRBV7-8 and TRBJ2-7, with TRBD1 as a possible D gene (6 bases). V dropped 5 bases and J dropped 0 bases, with 14 bases sitting between them. Germline assignment: CDR1 SGHVS and CDR2 FQNEAQ. This CDR3 spans 15 amino acids. The CDR3 spells CASSRTGISSYEQYF. The CDR3 coding sequence is TGTGCCAGCAGCCGTACAGGGATCAGCTCCTACGAGCAGTACTTC. The full variable domain, rest sourced from reference TRBV7-8 and TRBJ2-7, is GAGVSQSPRYKVAKRGQDVALRCDPISGHVSLFWYQQALGQGPEFLTYFQNEAQLDKSGLPSDRFFAERPEGSVSTLKIQRTQQEDSAVYLCASSRTGISSYEQYFGPGTRLTVT.

This chain links TRBV28 with TRBJ2-1; 13 bases agree with TRBD2. The germline gives CDR1 MDHEN, CDR2 SYDVKM. V was clipped by 6 bases and J by 8 bases; unmatched bases: 10. The CDR3 sequence is 16 residues long. This CDR3 is CASSLWTSGSSDEQFF. As DNA, the CDR3 is TGTGCCAGCAGCCTCTGGACTAGCGGGAGTAGTGATGAGCAGTTCTTC.

The chain is built from TRBV6-2 or TRBV6-3 and TRBJ2-3; TRBD2 matches 7 bases. This CDR3 contains 16 residues. With 3 bases clipped from V and 5 bases from J, the junction kept 11 bases outside the gene matches. The germline V gene encodes CDR1 MNHEY and CDR2 SVGEGT. The CDR3 region has the DNA TGTGCCAGCAGTTATTTGGCGGGAGAGGTGGAAGATACGCAGTATTTT. This gives the protein CASSYLAGEVEDTQYF.

The rearrangement links TRBV2 to TRBJ1-1; 11 bases are shared with TRBD1. The germline gives CDR1 SNHLY, CDR2 FYNNEI. With V trimmed by 1 base and J by 1 base, 2 bases remained unmatched. The CDR3 has 16 residues. The CDR3 here is CASSEGTGGRNTEAFF. The CDR3 DNA reads as TGTGCCAGCAGTGAAGGGACAGGGGGCCGGAACACTGAAGCTTTCTTT.

The chain is built from TRBV30 and TRBJ1-3; D call uncertain. Trimming removed 3 bases at V and 0 bases at J, with 6 bases between. The germline V gene has CDR1 GTSNPN and CDR2 SVGIG (reference sequence). The CDR3 contains 13 residues. This CDR3 reads CAWSPSSGNTIYF. For the CDR3, the DNA is TGTGCCTGGAGCCCTAGCTCTGGAAACACCATATATTTT. The full variable domain, with the rest looked up from reference TRBV30 and TRBJ1-3, is SQTIHQWPATLVQPVGSPLSLECTVEGTSNPNLYWYRQAAGRGLQLLFYSVGIGQISSEVPQNLSASRPQDRQFILSSKKLLLSDSGFYLCAWSPSSGNTIYFGEGSWLTVV.

The CDR3 DNA sequence: TGTGCCAGCAGCTTGGAAGGACAGTTCTCCTATAATTCACCCCTCCACTTT. Translated, it gives CASSLEGQFSYNSPLHF. This chain joins TRBV7-8 and TRBJ1-6; TRBD1 might be the D (6 bases). V lost 3 bases to trimming and J lost 0 bases, with 12 bases between them. Germline CDR1 and CDR2: SGHVS and FQNEAQ. The CDR3 has 17 amino acids.

The chain recombines TRBV19 with TRBJ2-7, with D tentatively TRBD1 (6 bases). Trimming left V 6 bases short and J 1 base short, with 10 bases between. Germline V lookup: CDR1 LNHDA, CDR2 SQIVND (reference sequence). The CDR3 is 13 residues long. In DNA, the CDR3 is TGTGCCAGTAGCGGGACACGGTCCTACGAGCAGTACTTC. Residues: CASSGTRSYEQYF.

About this clone: This same CDR3 is encoded by further DNA sequences in the sample. The rearrangement joins TRBV9 to TRBJ1-4; D call uncertain. Germline assignment: CDR1 SGDLS and CDR2 YYNGEE. V gave up 0 bases and J gave up 4 bases, with 10 bases separating them. This CDR3 has 15 residues. The DNA of the CDR3 is TGTGCCAGCAGCGTAGCGGGAGGCCTTAATGAAAAACTGTTTTTT. Translating gives CASSVAGGLNEKLFF.

This clone was seen a few times. The chain has TRBV3-1 (or the pseudogene TRBV3-2) and TRBJ1-3, with 7 bases matching TRBD1. J gave up 1 base and V 6 bases, and 6 bases lay outside the gene matches. Germline loops: CDR1 LGHDT, CDR2 YNNKEL (reference sequence). This CDR3 has 15 amino acids. The CDR3 DNA reads TGTGCCAGCAGATGGGACAGCAAATCTGGAAACACCATATATTTT. This sequence encodes CASRWDSKSGNTIYF.

The chain employs TRBV3-1 (or the pseudogene TRBV3-2) and TRBJ1-3; TRBD1 agrees at 9 bases. Germline V gives CDR1 LGHDT, CDR2 YNNKEL (reference sequence). This CDR3 has 15 amino acids. V lost 7 bases and J lost 3; bases outside the gene matches: 7. This CDR3 is CASTSTGGSGNTIYF. The CDR3 nucleotides read TGTGCCAGCACCTCCACAGGGGGCAGTGGAAACACCATATATTTT.

The gene calls are TRBV4-3 and TRBJ1-2; D is ambiguous. The CDR3 loop spans 15 amino acids. The ends were cut back, 1 base at V and 5 bases at J, with 14 bases in the middle. The germline gives CDR1 LGHNA, CDR2 YSLEER. CDR3 DNA sequence: TGCGCCAGCAGCCAAGGGTGGAGCACCCCATATGGCTACACCTTC. Protein: CASSQGWSTPYGYTF.

This sequence joins TRBV14 and TRBJ2-7, with TRBD1 matching over 7 bases. The V gene's germline CDR1 is SGHDN and CDR2 FVKESK. CDR3 length equals 15 residues. The trim removed 6 bases at V and 6 bases at J, leaving 14 bases unmatched. The CDR3 is CASSSYLGGISEQYF. In nucleotides, the CDR3 is TGTGCCAGCAGTTCCTATTTAGGGGGCATCTCCGAGCAGTACTTC.

This rearrangement joins TRBV18 to TRBJ1-4, with 7 bases matching TRBD1. Germline-derived CDR1 and CDR2 are KGHSH and LQKENI. The CDR3 is 18 residues long. Trimming took 3 bases from V and 3 from J; bases not matched to a gene: 13. CDR3 sequence (DNA): TGTGCCAGCTCACCGAGAGGGGAGAGGGGGCGAGCTAATGAAAAACTGTTTTTT. This sequence encodes CASSPRGERGRANEKLFF.

The chain links TRBV30 to TRBJ2-5; 9 positions agree with TRBD2. Germline loops: CDR1 GTSNPN, CDR2 SVGIG (reference sequence). The CDR3 is made up of 15 amino acids. V shed 5 bases, J shed 2 bases, and the junction held 9 bases outside the gene matches. The CDR3: CAWDPGLAIQETQYF. The CDR3 DNA sequence: TGTGCCTGGGACCCGGGACTAGCCATTCAAGAGACCCAGTACTTC.

This clone was seen a few times. The rearrangement joins TRBV29-1 to TRBJ2-1; D may be TRBD2 (7 bases). Deletions cut 2 bases from V and 9 bases from J, with 17 bases between. This CDR3 is built from 14 residues. CDR1 is SQVTM and CDR2 is ANQGSEA in the germline V gene. The CDR3 region is CSVEKYGLGGEQFF. Written as DNA, the CDR3 is TGCAGCGTTGAAAAGTACGGACTAGGGGGTGAGCAGTTCTTC.

This clone showed up just once. The V and J genes are TRBV19 and TRBJ2-3; tentative D call: TRBD2 (6 bases). The ends were cut back, 6 bases at V and 5 bases at J, with 18 bases in the middle. The CDR3 is 15 amino acids. The germline gives CDR1 LNHDA, CDR2 SQIVND (reference sequence). The CDR3 bases are TGTGCCAGTAGCGAAACGGGACTTGAGGGAGATACGCAGTATTTT. Translation gives CASSETGLEGDTQYF. Based on the CDR3 plus reference TRBV19 and TRBJ2-3, the full variable domain is DGGITQSPKYLFRKEGQNVTLSCEQNLNHDAMYWYRQDPGQGLRLIYYSQIVNDFQKGDIAEGYSVSREKKESFPLTVTSAQKNPTAFYLCASSETGLEGDTQYFGPGTRLTVL.

The sample holds one count of this clone. This chain joins TRBV5-1 and TRBJ2-1; D perhaps matches TRBD1 (6 bases). Germline V lookup: CDR1 SGHRS, CDR2 YFSETQ. The CDR3 contains 14 residues. Trimming left V 4 bases short and J 7 bases short, with 15 bases between. The chain's CDR3 is CASSLGHNENEQFF. Here the CDR3 DNA reads TGCGCCAGCAGCCTGGGACATAATGAGAATGAGCAGTTCTTC.

The V and J genes are TRBV27 and TRBJ1-5; 10 bases are a match to TRBD1. The V and J ends lost 5 bases and 7 bases, in that order; junction bases with no gene match: 5. The germline CDR1 and CDR2 sequences are MNHEY and SMNVEV (reference sequence). This CDR3 is built from 14 residues. Here the CDR3 reads CASSPGTGAQPQHF. CDR3 sequence (DNA): TGTGCCAGCAGTCCCGGGACAGGGGCCCAGCCCCAGCATTTT.

This clone has a handful of counts. The chain uses TRBV19 and TRBJ2-1; TRBD2 is a possible D gene (6 bases). The germline V and J ends were trimmed by 5 bases and 6 bases, with 14 bases remaining between them. Germline V gives CDR1 LNHDA, CDR2 SQIVND (reference sequence). This CDR3 region has 14 residues. CDR3 region: CASSPEGFGNEQFF. The CDR3 DNA is TGTGCCAGTAGTCCGGAGGGTTTCGGCAATGAGCAGTTCTTC.